One sample yielded the 21 T cell receptor beta chains listed below, sequenced in a study of OX40 agonist ivuxolimab in advanced cancers. Sequencing was performed with immunoSEQ multiplex PCR; in TCRdb, only in-frame clones are kept and a portion is missing. The table lists fewer than 70,000 clones, around 84% of them singletons. Sequencing was performed on CD4+ or CD8+ T cells sorted from blood, taken in a trial of the OX40 agonist ivuxolimab. Receptors originate from an adult with an advanced solid tumor such as melanoma, head and neck, liver or kidney cancer.

The chain uses TRBV6-6 and TRBJ2-5, with D uncertain. Germline values: CDR1 MNHNY, CDR2 SVGAGI (reference sequence). CDR3 length: 13 residues. V lost 5 bases, J lost 3 bases, and 10 bases lay in between. This CDR3 reads CASSPFGEETQYF. Written as DNA, the CDR3 is TGTGCCAGCAGTCCTTTTGGGGAAGAGACCCAGTACTTC.

This chain joins TRBV19 and TRBJ2-1, with a weak D call TRBD1 (5 bases). V shed 5 bases and J shed 9 bases, with 20 bases lying between them. Per germline, CDR1 LNHDA and CDR2 SQIVND (reference sequence). The CDR3 is 15 residues long. Here the CDR3 reads CASSLMDKDQGEQFF. The CDR3 DNA follows: TGTGCCAGTAGTCTCATGGATAAGGATCAGGGTGAGCAGTTCTTC.

The chain links TRBV19 to TRBJ1-2; unclear D gene. V lost 9 bases and J lost 1, with 15 bases in between. The CDR3 loop spans 14 amino acids. Germline V CDR1 and CDR2: LNHDA, SQIVND (reference sequence). In DNA form, the CDR3 reads TGTGCCAGCCACCTCGGAAGGATTAACTATGGCTACACCTTC. It specifies CASHLGRINYGYTF.

The chain has TRBV5-1 and TRBJ2-1; D is unclear. Trimming took 0 bases from V and 8 from J, leaving 12 bases between them. The germline CDR1 and CDR2 sequences are SGHRS and YFSETQ. This CDR3 comprises 14 residues. The DNA for the CDR3 is TGCGCCAGCAGCTTGGTCTCCCCCGCGGATGAGCAGTTCTTC. Translated, it gives CASSLVSPADEQFF.

This clone was seen a single time. The chain employs TRBV20-1 and TRBJ2-3; D is unresolved. Trimming pared 6 bases from V and 5 bases from J, leaving 9 bases between. Looked up from germline, CDR1 is DFQATT and CDR2 is SNEGSKA (reference sequence). The CDR3 consists of 11 residues. The CDR3 DNA sequence: TGCAGTGCCGCCTTCCTAGATACGCAGTATTTT. This sequence encodes CSAAFLDTQYF.

The V call is TRBV9, the J call TRBJ2-7, with 7 bases matching TRBD1. The V gene end was trimmed by 0 bases and the J gene end by 7 bases; junction bases not matched to a gene: 10. The CDR3 sequence is 15 residues long. The germline V gene encodes CDR1 SGDLS and CDR2 YYNGEE. The CDR3 protein is CASSVGSRGLGEQYF. CDR3 bases: TGTGCCAGCAGCGTAGGAAGTAGGGGGCTAGGGGAGCAGTACTTC.

This chain links TRBV11-3 with TRBJ2-7; 9 bases line up with TRBD1. This CDR3 region has 15 residues. With V trimmed by 5 bases and J by 4 bases, 9 bases remained unmatched. Germline V lookup: CDR1 SGHNT, CDR2 YENEEA. CDR3 amino acids: CASSPGVQGAYEQYF. DNA of the CDR3: TGTGCCAGCAGCCCGGGGGTACAGGGGGCATACGAGCAGTACTTC.

The genes are TRBV28 and TRBJ1-2, with 7 nucleotides matching TRBD1. Germline trimming cut 4 bases from V and 5 bases from J; bases unmatched to any gene: 1. CDR1 is MDHEN, CDR2 SYDVKM, per germline. This CDR3 has 12 residues. CDR3 protein: CASSSRGYGYTF. Here the CDR3 DNA reads TGTGCCAGCAGTTCCAGGGGGTATGGCTACACCTTC.

The rearrangement links TRBV28 to TRBJ1-2; tentatively, D is TRBD1 (5 bases). Germline V gene data show CDR1 as MDHEN and CDR2 as SYDVKM. The V end was cut by 8 bases, the J end by 8 bases, with 24 bases between. The length of the CDR3 is 15 residues. The CDR3 region is CASAPRGSAFRGYTF. The DNA of the CDR3 is TGTGCCAGCGCCCCGAGGGGCAGCGCTTTCCGAGGCTACACCTTC.

The chain links TRBV5-1 to TRBJ2-1, with D possibly matching TRBD1 (5 bases). Germline-derived CDR1 and CDR2 are SGHRS and YFSETQ. Trimming took off 4 bases at V and 5 bases at J, with 7 bases between the two ends. This CDR3 comprises 12 residues. In nucleotides, the CDR3 is TGCGCCAGCAGCCGGACAAACAATGAGCAGTTCTTC. This gives the protein CASSRTNNEQFF.

J is TRBJ2-7 and V is TRBV5-5; weak D call: TRBD2 (5 bases). In germline, CDR1 is SGHKS, CDR2 YYEKEE (reference sequence). This CDR3 comprises 16 residues. Trimming cost V 4 bases and J 0 bases, with 17 bases left between them. This CDR3 reads CASSLTEAVVSYEQYF. As DNA, the CDR3 is TGTGCCAGCAGCCTTACGGAAGCGGTCGTCTCCTACGAGCAGTACTTC.

The chain has TRBV19 and TRBJ2-1; TRBD2 matches 11 bases. J was trimmed by 7 bases and V by 3 bases; bases with no gene match: 11. The CDR3 runs to 17 residues. Germline CDR1 is LNHDA and CDR2 is SQIVND (reference sequence). CDR3 in amino acids: CASSIRRRLAGGNEQFF. In DNA, the CDR3 is TGTGCCAGTAGTATTAGACGGCGGCTAGCGGGAGGAAATGAGCAGTTCTTC.

The chain combines TRBV30 with TRBJ2-7, with D maybe TRBD2 (6 bases). Germline lookup yields CDR1 GTSNPN and CDR2 SVGIG (reference sequence). The CDR3 is 20 residues long. Deletions cut 0 bases from V and 0 bases from J, with 27 bases between. CDR3 sequence (DNA): TGTGCCTGGAGTGTAGGGTTGGCCAGGGCGTTCCGCGGGAACTCCTACGAGCAGTACTTC. Protein sequence: CAWSVGLARAFRGNSYEQYF.

The CDR3 DNA reads as TGTGCCAGCAGTTACGTGATGAACACTGAAGCTTTCTTT. It encodes CASSYVMNTEAFF. The chain couples TRBV6-5 to TRBJ1-1; D is unresolved. This CDR3 is 13 amino acids long. Per the germline V gene, CDR1 is MNHEY and CDR2 is SVGAGI. Trimming stripped 2 bases from V and 0 bases from J, with 4 bases between.

The chain uses TRBV2 and TRBJ1-3; no reliable D call. CDR1 and CDR2 from the germline V gene are SNHLY and FYNNEI. CDR3 length: 13 amino acids. The V gene lost 5 bases and the J gene lost 7 bases, with 12 bases spanning the gap. The CDR3 DNA follows: TGTGCCAGCAGTCTGGGCGGGAGGAACACCATATATTTT. It specifies CASSLGGRNTIYF.

CDR3 sequence: CASSLDGTPAYEQYF. The DNA of the CDR3 is TGCGCCAGCAGCTTGGACGGGACACCAGCCTACGAGCAGTACTTC. The chain uses TRBV5-1 and TRBJ2-7; a possible D gene is TRBD1 (6 bases). CDR1 and CDR2 from the germline V gene are SGHRS and YFSETQ. Trimming took 0 bases from V and 2 from J, leaving 12 bases between them. This CDR3 region has 15 residues.

The chain links TRBV7-2 to TRBJ2-7; 11 bases match TRBD2. In germline, CDR1 is SGHTA, CDR2 FQGNSA. Trimming cost V 5 bases and J 0 bases; bases outside gene matches: 6. The CDR3 runs to 16 residues. The CDR3 DNA sequence: TGTGCCAGCAGCCGTCCGACTAGCGGGGCCTCCTACGAGCAGTACTTC. Amino acids: CASSRPTSGASYEQYF.

The chain carries TRBV9 and TRBJ1-1; D is undetermined. With 0 bases removed from V and 2 bases from J, the gap between germline ends came to 11 bases. The CDR3 runs to 15 residues. Per germline, CDR1 SGDLS and CDR2 YYNGEE. The CDR3 spells CASSVGTRSNTEAFF. CDR3 in DNA: TGTGCCAGCAGCGTAGGTACGAGAAGTAACACTGAAGCTTTCTTT.

The rearrangement links TRBV4-1 to TRBJ1-1, with D perhaps TRBD1 (6 bases). The length of the CDR3 is 16 residues. Germline V lookup: CDR1 MGHRA, CDR2 YSYEKL. Between the trimmed V and J ends, which lost 4 bases and 0 bases, there was a span of 15 bases. Here the CDR3 DNA reads TGCGCCAGCAGCCCCTTAGGGGGGCAGTTGAACACTGAAGCTTTCTTT. Translated, it gives CASSPLGGQLNTEAFF.

J is TRBJ2-7 and V is TRBV28, with D tentatively TRBD1 (6 bases). Trimming removed 7 bases from V and 0 bases from J, with 13 bases in between. Germline-derived CDR1 and CDR2 are MDHEN and SYDVKM. The CDR3 runs 14 residues. The chain's CDR3 is CASIGGDNSYEQYF. CDR3 nucleotide sequence: TGTGCCAGCATAGGTGGGGACAACTCCTACGAGCAGTACTTC.

The V call is TRBV6-5, the J call TRBJ2-5; D is unclear. The CDR3 contains 13 residues. The V end was cut by 6 bases, the J end by 3 bases, with 11 bases between. Germline CDR1 reads MNHEY; CDR2 reads SVGAGI. The CDR3 is CASSKPSEETQYF. The CDR3 coding sequence is TGTGCCAGCAGCAAACCTAGTGAAGAGACCCAGTACTTC.